The clone carrying this T cell receptor (beta chain) was detected once. Reverse transcription of about 0.5 to 1 ug RNA was carried out with random hexamers. The TCR beta CDR3 was amplified by immunoSEQ multiplex PCR across 54 Vbeta, 13 Jbeta. TCRdb used MiXCR to reprocess the immunoSEQ multiplex PCR reads, holding one entry per CDR3 protein. Here the sample spans approximately 160,000 distinct CDR3 sequences, roughly 92% being singletons. The sample is drawn from a study of CD8 T cells in Susac syndrome. Sequencing of TCR beta was performed on blood CD8+ and CD4+ T cells. Relapsing-remitting disease, either stable or active, was present in the treatment-naive patients who were the multiple sclerosis controls. TEMRA cells were FACS-enriched, unlike CD8+ and CD4+ T cells, which were negatively isolated. CDR3 length equals 14 residues. The ends lost 6 bases at V and 7 bases at J; junction bases unmatched: 7. Germline V gene data show CDR1 as MNHNY and CDR2 as SVGAGI (reference sequence).

The TCR comes from a human donor with multiple sclerosis. This sequence joins TRBV6-6 and TRBJ1-2; 11 bases agree with TRBD1. The sequenced material came from CD4+ T cells from PBMCs. CDR3: CASSSLGTGGGYTF. CDR3 in DNA: TGTGCCAGCAGCTCCCTGGGGACAGGGGGTGGCTACACCTTC.